This T cell receptor beta chain was sequenced for a study of neoadjuvant anti-PD-1 for oral cavity cancer. Study outcomes and limitations: Treg/Th17 ratio rose with pretreatment blood and fell with post-treatment tumor TCRbeta clonality.

As to this clone: The target antigen is unknown.

These oral cavity squamous cell carcinomas were HPV-negative and locally advanced. Sequencing used immunoSEQ multiplex PCR; TCRdb keeps in-frame clones, though not all of them. Of tens of thousands of clones listed, about four fifths are singletons. The sample in question was PBMCs, obtained before nivolumab (anti-PD-1) treatment. The sequence derives from a person aged 40 to 85 with oral cavity squamous cell carcinoma.

This CDR3 reads CASSDSYGYTF. CDR3 DNA sequence: TGTGCCAGCAGTGACTCGTATGGCTACACCTTC. The V gene is TRBV6-4, the J gene TRBJ1-2, with D hard to call. This CDR3 spans 11 amino acids. V gave up 0 bases and J gave up 5 bases, with 1 base separating them. Per the germline V gene, CDR1 is MRHNA and CDR2 is SNTAGT.